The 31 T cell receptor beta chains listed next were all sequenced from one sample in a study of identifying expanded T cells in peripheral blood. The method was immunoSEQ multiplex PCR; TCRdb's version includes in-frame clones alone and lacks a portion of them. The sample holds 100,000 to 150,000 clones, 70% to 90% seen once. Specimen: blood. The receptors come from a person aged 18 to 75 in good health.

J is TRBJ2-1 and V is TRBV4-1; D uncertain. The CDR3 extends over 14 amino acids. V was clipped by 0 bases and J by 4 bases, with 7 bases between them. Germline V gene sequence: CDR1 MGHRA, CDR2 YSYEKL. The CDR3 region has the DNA TGCGCCAGCAGCCAAGAAGGTCTTTACAATGAGCAGTTCTTC. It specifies CASSQEGLYNEQFF.

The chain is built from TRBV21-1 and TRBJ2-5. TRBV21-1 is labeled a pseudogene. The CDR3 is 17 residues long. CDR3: CASSKGKVQWGRETQYF. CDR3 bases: TGTGCCAGCAGCAAAGGAAAGGTACAATGGGGTCGGGAGACCCAGTACTTC.

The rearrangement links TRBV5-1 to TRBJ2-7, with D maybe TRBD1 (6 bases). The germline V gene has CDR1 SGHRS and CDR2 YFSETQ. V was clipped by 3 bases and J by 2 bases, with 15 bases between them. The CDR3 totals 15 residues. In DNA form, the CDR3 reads TGCGCCAGCAGCTCTACCCGGACAGAAACCTACGAGCAGTACTTC. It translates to CASSSTRTETYEQYF.

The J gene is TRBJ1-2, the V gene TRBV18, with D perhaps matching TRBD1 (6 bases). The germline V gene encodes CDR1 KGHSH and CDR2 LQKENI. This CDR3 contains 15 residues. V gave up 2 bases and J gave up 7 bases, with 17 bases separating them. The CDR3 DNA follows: TGTGCCAGCTCACCAACATCGGGCAGGGGTTCTGGCTACACCTTC. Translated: CASSPTSGRGSGYTF.

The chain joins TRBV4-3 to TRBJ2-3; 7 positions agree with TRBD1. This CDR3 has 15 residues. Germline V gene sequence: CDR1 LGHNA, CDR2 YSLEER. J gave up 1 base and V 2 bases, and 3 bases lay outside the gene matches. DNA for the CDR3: TGCGCCAGCAGCCAAAGGGGGCCCGGCACAGATACGCAGTATTTT. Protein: CASSQRGPGTDTQYF.

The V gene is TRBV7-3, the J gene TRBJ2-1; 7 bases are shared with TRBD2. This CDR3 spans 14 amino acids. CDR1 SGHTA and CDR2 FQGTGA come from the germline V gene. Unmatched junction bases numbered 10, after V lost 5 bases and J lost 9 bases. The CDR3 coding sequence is TGTGCCAGCAGCCTCCCGGGAGGCACCGGTGAGCAGTTCTTC. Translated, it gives CASSLPGGTGEQFF.

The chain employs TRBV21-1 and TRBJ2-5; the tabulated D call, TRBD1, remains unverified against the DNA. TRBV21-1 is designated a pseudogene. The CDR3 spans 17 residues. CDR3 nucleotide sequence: TGTGCCAGCAGCAAGAAAACGACCGGGACAGGACAAGAGACCCAGTACTTC. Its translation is CASSKKTTGTGQETQYF.

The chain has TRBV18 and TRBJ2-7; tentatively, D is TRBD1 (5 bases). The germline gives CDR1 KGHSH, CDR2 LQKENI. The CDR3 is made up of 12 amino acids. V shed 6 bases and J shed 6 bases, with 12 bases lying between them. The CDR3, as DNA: TGTGCCAGCTCGCAGGCGCAGGGCGAGCAGTACTTC. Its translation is CASSQAQGEQYF.

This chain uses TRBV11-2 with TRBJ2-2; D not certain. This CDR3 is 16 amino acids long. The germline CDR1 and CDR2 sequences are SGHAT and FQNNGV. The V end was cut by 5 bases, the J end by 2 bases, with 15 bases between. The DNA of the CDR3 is TGTGCCAGCAGCCTATATGGGCTCGGTAACACCGGGGAGCTGTTTTTT. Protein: CASSLYGLGNTGELFF.

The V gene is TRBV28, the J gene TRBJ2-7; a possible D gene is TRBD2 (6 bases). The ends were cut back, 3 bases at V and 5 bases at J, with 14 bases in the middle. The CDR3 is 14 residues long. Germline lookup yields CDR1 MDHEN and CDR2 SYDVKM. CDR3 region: CASSLLASAHEQYF. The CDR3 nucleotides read TGTGCCAGCAGTTTGCTGGCTAGCGCCCACGAGCAGTACTTC.

CDR3 sequence: CAISESRTGGTDTQYF. The CDR3 DNA follows: TGTGCCATCAGTGAGTCTAGAACAGGGGGCACAGATACGCAGTATTTT. The rearrangement links TRBV10-3 to TRBJ2-3; 7 bases are a match to TRBD1. Unmatched junction bases numbered 4, after V lost 0 bases and J lost 1 base. This CDR3 spans 16 amino acids. Germline CDR1 ENHRY, CDR2 SYGVKD.

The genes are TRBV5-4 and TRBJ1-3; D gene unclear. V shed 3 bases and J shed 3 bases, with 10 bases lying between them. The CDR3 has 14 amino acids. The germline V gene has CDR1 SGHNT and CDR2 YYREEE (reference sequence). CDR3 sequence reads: CASSSGGVGNTIYF. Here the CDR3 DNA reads TGTGCCAGCAGCTCCGGCGGCGTTGGAAACACCATATATTTT.

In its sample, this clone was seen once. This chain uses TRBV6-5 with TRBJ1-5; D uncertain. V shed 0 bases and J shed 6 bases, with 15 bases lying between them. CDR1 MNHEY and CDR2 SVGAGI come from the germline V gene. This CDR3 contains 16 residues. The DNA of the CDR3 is TGTGCCAGCAGTTACTCGAGAAATCTGGGATTTCAGCCCCAGCATTTT. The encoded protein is CASSYSRNLGFQPQHF.

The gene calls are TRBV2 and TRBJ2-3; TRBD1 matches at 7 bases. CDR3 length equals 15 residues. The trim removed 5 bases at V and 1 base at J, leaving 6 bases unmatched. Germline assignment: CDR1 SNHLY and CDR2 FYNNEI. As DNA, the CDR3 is TGTGCCAGCAGTCAAACAGGGGCCGGCACAGATACGCAGTATTTT. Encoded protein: CASSQTGAGTDTQYF.

CDR3 DNA: TGTGCCAGCAGTAAGACAGGTGGGGAGACCCAGTACTTC. Residues: CASSKTGGETQYF. The V call is TRBV6-6, the J call TRBJ2-5; the D gene is possibly TRBD1 (6 bases). Trimming stripped 5 bases from V and 5 bases from J, with 12 bases between. The CDR3 totals 13 residues. CDR1 MNHNY and CDR2 SVGAGI come from the germline V gene (reference sequence).

CDR3 DNA: TGTGCCAGCAGCTTAGCCGAGCAGGAAGTACACGAGCAGTACTTC. The encoded protein is CASSLAEQEVHEQYF. The chain has TRBV11-3 and TRBJ2-7; D ambiguous. Germline assignment: CDR1 SGHNT and CDR2 YENEEA. V gave up 1 base and J gave up 5 bases, with 15 bases separating them. The CDR3 has 15 residues.

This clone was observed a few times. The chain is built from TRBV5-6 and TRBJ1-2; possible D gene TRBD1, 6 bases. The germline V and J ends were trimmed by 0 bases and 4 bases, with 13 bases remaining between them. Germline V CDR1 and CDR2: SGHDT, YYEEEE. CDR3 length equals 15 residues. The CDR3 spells CASSLEGGSSYGYTF. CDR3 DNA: TGTGCCAGCAGCTTGGAAGGGGGGAGTTCCTATGGCTACACCTTC.

CDR3 DNA: TGTGCCTGGAGGGACCAGACCAAGGGGGAAAATCAGCCCCAGCATTTT. It yields the protein CAWRDQTKGENQPQHF. The chain joins TRBV30 to TRBJ1-5; possibly TRBD1 for D (6 bases). The CDR3 has 16 residues. The germline gives CDR1 GTSNPN, CDR2 SVGIG (reference sequence). V was clipped by 3 bases and J by 4 bases, with 19 bases between them.

DNA of the CDR3: TGCAGCGTCGGGACAGGAAACCAAGAGACCCAGTACTTC. Translating it yields CSVGTGNQETQYF. The gene calls are TRBV29-1 and TRBJ2-5, with 8 bases identical to TRBD1. CDR1 and CDR2 (germline): SQVTM, ANQGSEA. V shed 6 bases, J shed 0 bases, and the junction held 3 bases outside the gene matches. This CDR3 spans 13 amino acids.

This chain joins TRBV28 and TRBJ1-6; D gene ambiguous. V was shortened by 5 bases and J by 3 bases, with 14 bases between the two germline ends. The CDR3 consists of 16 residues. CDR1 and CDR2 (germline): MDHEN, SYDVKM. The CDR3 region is CASSLLSSLYNSPLHF. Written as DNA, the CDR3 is TGTGCCAGCAGTCTACTTTCTTCTCTCTATAATTCACCCCTCCACTTT.

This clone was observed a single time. The CDR3 loop is CASSYSIQGAQPQHF. The CDR3 bases are TGTGCCAGCAGTTACTCGATCCAGGGGGCACAGCCCCAGCATTTT. J is TRBJ1-5 and V is TRBV6-5, with 8 bases fitting TRBD1. The CDR3 spans 15 residues. Trimming cost V 0 bases and J 7 bases; bases outside gene matches: 5. Germline CDR1 reads MNHEY; CDR2 reads SVGAGI.

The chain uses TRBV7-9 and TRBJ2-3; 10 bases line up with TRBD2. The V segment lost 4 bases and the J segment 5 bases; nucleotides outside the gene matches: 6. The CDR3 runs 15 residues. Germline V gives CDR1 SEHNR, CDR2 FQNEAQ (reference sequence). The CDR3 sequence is CASSSLAGARDTQYF. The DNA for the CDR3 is TGTGCCAGCAGCTCCCTAGCGGGGGCGAGAGATACGCAGTATTTT.

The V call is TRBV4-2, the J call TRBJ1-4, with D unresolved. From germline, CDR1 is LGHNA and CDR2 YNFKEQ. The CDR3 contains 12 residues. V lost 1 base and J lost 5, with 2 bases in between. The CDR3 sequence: CASSQVNEKLFF. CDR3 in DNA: TGTGCCAGCAGCCAAGTGAATGAAAAACTGTTTTTT.

CDR3 bases: TGCGCCAGCAGCCAAGATCGGCGGATTTGGGACACTGAAGCTTTCTTT. Protein sequence: CASSQDRRIWDTEAFF. The chain recombines TRBV4-1 with TRBJ1-1; D call uncertain. V lost 0 bases to trimming and J lost 3 bases, with 14 bases between them. The V gene's germline CDR1 is MGHRA and CDR2 YSYEKL. The CDR3 sequence is 16 residues long.

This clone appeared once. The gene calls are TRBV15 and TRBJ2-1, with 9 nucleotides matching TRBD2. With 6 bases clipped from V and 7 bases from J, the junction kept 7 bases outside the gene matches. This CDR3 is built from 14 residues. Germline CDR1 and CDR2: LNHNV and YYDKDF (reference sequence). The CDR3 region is CATRGAGGWNEQFF. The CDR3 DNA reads TGTGCCACCAGAGGAGCGGGGGGCTGGAATGAGCAGTTCTTC.

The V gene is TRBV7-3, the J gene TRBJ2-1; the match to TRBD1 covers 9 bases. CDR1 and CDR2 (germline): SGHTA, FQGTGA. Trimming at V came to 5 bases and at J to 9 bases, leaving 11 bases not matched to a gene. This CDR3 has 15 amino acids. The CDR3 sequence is CASSTTRTGAGEQFF. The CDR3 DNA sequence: TGTGCCAGCAGCACAACCCGGACAGGGGCTGGTGAGCAGTTCTTC.

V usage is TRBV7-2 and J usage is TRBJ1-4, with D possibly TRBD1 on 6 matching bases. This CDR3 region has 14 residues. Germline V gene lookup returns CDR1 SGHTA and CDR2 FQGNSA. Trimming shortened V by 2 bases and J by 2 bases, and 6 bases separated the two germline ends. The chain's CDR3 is CASSLQGTNEKLFF. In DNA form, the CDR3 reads TGTGCCAGCAGCTTACAGGGGACTAATGAAAAACTGTTTTTT.

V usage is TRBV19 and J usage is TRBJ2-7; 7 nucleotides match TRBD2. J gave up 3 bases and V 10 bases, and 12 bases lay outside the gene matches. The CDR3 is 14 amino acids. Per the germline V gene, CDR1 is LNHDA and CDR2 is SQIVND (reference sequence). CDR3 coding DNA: TGTGCCACCACCCCGGGAGGTGCCAACTACGAGCAGTACTTC. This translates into CATTPGGANYEQYF.

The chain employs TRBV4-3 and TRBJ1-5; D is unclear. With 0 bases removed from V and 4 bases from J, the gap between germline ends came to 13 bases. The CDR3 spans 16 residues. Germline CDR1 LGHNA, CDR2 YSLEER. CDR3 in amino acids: CASSQDQHLLNQPQHF. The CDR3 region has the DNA TGCGCCAGCAGCCAAGATCAACATCTGCTTAATCAGCCCCAGCATTTT.

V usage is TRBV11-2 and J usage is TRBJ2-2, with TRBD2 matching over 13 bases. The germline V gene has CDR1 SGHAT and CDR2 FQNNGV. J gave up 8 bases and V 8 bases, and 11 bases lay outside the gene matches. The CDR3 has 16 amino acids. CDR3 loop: CASGKRTSGSRGELFF. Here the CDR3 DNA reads TGTGCCAGCGGGAAACGGACTAGCGGGAGTCGAGGGGAGCTGTTTTTT.

CDR3 coding DNA: TGTGCCAGCAGCCAACTCAGGGGGAAAGGGGAAAAACTGTTTTTT. Translated, it gives CASSQLRGKGEKLFF. V gene TRBV4-2 combines with J gene TRBJ1-4; 7 bases match TRBD1. This CDR3 spans 15 amino acids. V trimming: 2 bases; J trimming: 8 bases; junction bases outside the gene matches: 8. The germline CDR1 and CDR2 sequences are LGHNA and YNFKEQ.